A single sample is the source of the 23 T cell receptor beta chains below, sequenced in a study of blood T cell repertoires in COVID-19. Using immunoSEQ multiplex PCR, the repertoire was profiled, and TCRdb retains in-frame clones only, with some absent. The sample holds fewer than 100,000 clones, roughly four fifths seen once. Sequencing was done on a sample of peripheral blood. These receptors were taken from a human donor in a cohort sampled during active COVID-19.

V is TRBV9 and J is TRBJ2-7; TRBD2 is a possible D gene (6 bases). Trimming cost V 0 bases and J 0 bases, with 13 bases left between them. The CDR3 is 16 residues long. Germline values: CDR1 SGDLS, CDR2 YYNGEE. CDR3 coding DNA: TGTGCCAGCAGCGTAGGACCCGACGGGGGCTCCTACGAGCAGTACTTC. It translates to CASSVGPDGGSYEQYF.

V usage is TRBV6-5 and J usage is TRBJ1-5; 8 nucleotides match TRBD1. The CDR3 is 15 amino acids. The V gene end was trimmed by 11 bases and the J gene end by 5 bases; junction bases not matched to a gene: 14. Germline CDR1 reads MNHEY; CDR2 reads SVGAGI. The CDR3 DNA reads as TGTGCCGCTTCGGGGGTTCAGGGGGCCCATCAGCCCCAGCATTTT. It codes for CAASGVQGAHQPQHF.

V and J are TRBV7-3 and TRBJ1-1; TRBD1 matches at 8 bases. This CDR3 is built from 13 residues. Per the germline V gene, CDR1 is SGHTA and CDR2 is FQGTGA. With V trimmed by 5 bases and J by 3 bases, 2 bases remained unmatched. CDR3 sequence: CASSVDRDTEAFF. The CDR3 DNA reads TGTGCCAGCAGCGTGGACAGGGACACTGAAGCTTTCTTT. Supplemented by reference TRBV7-3 and TRBJ1-1, the full variable domain reads GAGVSQTPSNKVTEKGKYVELRCDPISGHTALYWYRQSLGQGPEFLIYFQGTGAADDSGLPNDRFFAVRPEGSVSTLKIQRTERGDSAVYLCASSVDRDTEAFFGQGTRLTVV.

This chain joins TRBV4-1 and TRBJ1-1; maybe TRBD1 (5 bases). V was cut by 0 bases and J by 3 bases, with 14 bases left in between. This CDR3 comprises 16 residues. The germline CDR1 and CDR2 sequences are MGHRA and YSYEKL. Here the CDR3 DNA reads TGCGCCAGCAGCCAAGATACAGGAGGGCCCCACACTGAAGCTTTCTTT. Translating gives CASSQDTGGPHTEAFF.

The CDR3 protein is CASSLSGRGADYEQYF. The CDR3 bases are TGTGCCAGCAGCTTATCCGGACGCGGGGCAGACTACGAGCAGTACTTC. The chain couples TRBV13 to TRBJ2-7; possible D gene TRBD2, 6 bases. This CDR3 comprises 16 residues. V lost 2 bases to trimming and J lost 3 bases, with 17 bases between them. Germline V gene data show CDR1 as PRHDT and CDR2 as FYEKMQ (reference sequence). Using reference TRBV13 and TRBJ2-7 for the parts outside the CDR3, the full variable domain is AAGVIQSPRHLIKEKRETATLKCYPIPRHDTVYWYQQGPGQDPQFLISFYEKMQSDKGSIPDRFSAQQFSDYHSELNMSSLELGDSALYFCASSLSGRGADYEQYFGPGTRLTVT.

The gene calls are TRBV25-1 and TRBJ2-1; no definite D call. Germline CDR1 MGHDK, CDR2 SYGVNS. V was cut by 2 bases and J by 4 bases, with 6 bases left in between. The CDR3 is 13 residues long. CDR3 sequence: CASSEERYNEQFF. The CDR3 bases are TGTGCCAGCAGTGAAGAGAGATACAATGAGCAGTTCTTC.

In its sample, this clone was seen a few times. V is TRBV30 and J is TRBJ2-3; 8 positions match TRBD1. The junction had 8 bases not matched to a gene; V was cut back by 1 base and J by 5 bases. Germline V gives CDR1 GTSNPN, CDR2 SVGIG (reference sequence). The CDR3 extends over 15 amino acids. As DNA, the CDR3 is TGTGCCTGGAGTGGGGACAGGCGGAGGGGAGATACGCAGTATTTT. This encodes CAWSGDRRRGDTQYF.

The chain recombines TRBV4-2 with TRBJ2-2, with D hard to call. The CDR3 is 18 amino acids. V was pared by 1 base and J by 0 bases, with 15 bases between. Looked up from germline, CDR1 is LGHNA and CDR2 is YNFKEQ. The CDR3 loop reads CASSQGRLADANTGELFF. The CDR3 DNA reads TGTGCCAGCAGCCAAGGTCGCCTGGCGGATGCGAACACCGGGGAGCTGTTTTTT.

The genes are TRBV3-1 (or the pseudogene TRBV3-2) and TRBJ2-3, with 8 nucleotides matching TRBD2. Germline V gene sequence: CDR1 LGHDT, CDR2 YNNKEL (reference sequence). V lost 4 bases, J lost 4 bases, and 7 bases stayed unmatched. The CDR3 has 15 amino acids. CDR3: CASSLLAGRADTQYF. The CDR3 DNA reads as TGTGCCAGCAGCCTCTTAGCGGGGCGCGCAGATACGCAGTATTTT.

This clone was detected only a few times. This CDR3 reads CASSRSGGGGNEQFF. The CDR3 DNA reads TGCGCCAGCAGCCGTAGCGGTGGTGGGGGGAATGAGCAGTTCTTC. This chain uses TRBV5-1 with TRBJ2-1, with D perhaps matching TRBD2 (6 bases). Trimming pared 4 bases from V and 7 bases from J, leaving 18 bases between. The CDR3 runs 15 residues. Looked up from germline, CDR1 is SGHRS and CDR2 is YFSETQ. Together with reference TRBV5-1 and TRBJ2-1, the CDR3 gives the full variable domain: KAGVTQTPRYLIKTRGQQVTLSCSPISGHRSVSWYQQTPGQGLQFLFEYFSETQRNKGNFPGRFSGRQFSNSRSEMNVSTLELGDSALYLCASSRSGGGGNEQFFGPGTRLTVL.

The rearrangement links TRBV30 to TRBJ2-5, with a possible D match to TRBD1 (5 bases). With 3 bases removed from V and 4 bases from J, the gap between germline ends came to 9 bases. The CDR3 extends over 12 amino acids. Germline loops: CDR1 GTSNPN, CDR2 SVGIG (reference sequence). CDR3 protein: CAWSRAGETQYF. CDR3 DNA: TGTGCCTGGAGCAGGGCCGGAGAGACCCAGTACTTC.

V gene TRBV6-5 combines with J gene TRBJ2-5; possible D gene TRBD1, 5 bases. Trimming stripped 4 bases from V and 2 bases from J, with 8 bases between. CDR1 is MNHEY and CDR2 is SVGAGI in the germline V gene. CDR3 size: 13 residues. The CDR3 spells CASSFNRQETQYF. The CDR3 DNA reads as TGTGCCAGCAGTTTTAACAGGCAAGAGACCCAGTACTTC.

The chain recombines TRBV7-8 with TRBJ2-1; D might be TRBD2 (5 bases). Germline V CDR1 and CDR2: SGHVS, FQNEAQ. Deletions cut 5 bases from V and 9 bases from J, with 20 bases between. The CDR3 is 15 residues long. The CDR3 region has the DNA TGTGCCAGCAGCCGATATAGCGTGGGAGTGAGTGAGCAGTTCTTC. This sequence encodes CASSRYSVGVSEQFF.

The rearrangement uses TRBV3-1 (or the pseudogene TRBV3-2) and TRBJ2-3; D is perhaps TRBD2 (5 bases). V was cut by 3 bases and J by 6 bases, with 13 bases left in between. The germline gives CDR1 LGHDT, CDR2 YNNKEL (reference sequence). This CDR3 is built from 14 residues. The CDR3 coding sequence is TGTGCCAGCAGCCAGGAGGCCTTTCGGGATACGCAGTATTTT. Its protein is CASSQEAFRDTQYF.

The rearrangement links TRBV30 to TRBJ1-5, with a tentative D call TRBD1 (6 bases). CDR1 is GTSNPN and CDR2 is SVGIG in the germline V gene (reference sequence). The V end was cut by 1 base, the J end by 3 bases, with 13 bases between. This CDR3 region has 15 residues. The CDR3 DNA follows: TGTGCCTGGAGTGATGGGACATCTCACAATCAGCCCCAGCATTTT. Its protein is CAWSDGTSHNQPQHF.

The chain combines TRBV12-3 or TRBV12-4 with TRBJ1-2, with no clear D. This CDR3 comprises 12 residues. Deletions cut 3 bases from V and 9 bases from J, with 11 bases between. CDR3 sequence: CASSFRRASYTF. The CDR3 DNA follows: TGTGCCAGCAGTTTTCGGCGGGCAAGCTACACCTTC.

This clone was recorded a few times. The chain employs TRBV4-1 and TRBJ1-1, with 7 bases lining up with TRBD1. The germline V gene encodes CDR1 MGHRA and CDR2 YSYEKL. There are 16 residues in the CDR3. After removal of 0 bases from V and 11 bases from J, the junction contained 15 bases not matched to a gene. The CDR3 sequence: CASSQDFATGARAAFF. The CDR3 DNA sequence: TGCGCCAGCAGCCAAGATTTCGCAACAGGGGCCCGCGCGGCTTTCTTT.

The chain is built from TRBV5-1 and TRBJ2-7, with a weak D call TRBD1 (5 bases). The V end lost 4 bases, the J end lost 0 bases, and 11 bases lay between the germline ends. In germline, CDR1 is SGHRS, CDR2 YFSETQ. CDR3 length: 14 residues. The CDR3 reads CASSVQVTSYEQYF. CDR3 bases: TGCGCCAGCAGCGTACAGGTTACCTCCTACGAGCAGTACTTC. The full variable domain, in which reference TRBV5-1 and TRBJ2-7 provide the parts outside the CDR3, is KAGVTQTPRYLIKTRGQQVTLSCSPISGHRSVSWYQQTPGQGLQFLFEYFSETQRNKGNFPGRFSGRQFSNSRSEMNVSTLELGDSALYLCASSVQVTSYEQYFGPGTRLTVT.

The chain links TRBV7-9 to TRBJ1-6; no clear D gene. The length of the CDR3 is 12 residues. The V gene lost 5 bases and the J gene lost 9 bases, with 8 bases spanning the gap. Germline V CDR1 and CDR2: SEHNR, FQNEAQ (reference sequence). In DNA form, the CDR3 reads TGTGCCAGCAGCGCCGAGCGTTCACCCCTCCACTTT. Amino acid sequence: CASSAERSPLHF.

J is TRBJ2-7 and V is TRBV13, with a tentative D call TRBD1 (5 bases). V lost 0 bases and J 12 bases, leaving 15 bases between the germline ends. CDR1 PRHDT and CDR2 FYEKMQ come from the germline V gene (reference sequence). The CDR3 has 13 residues. CDR3 in amino acids: CASSLGPTAKGYF. DNA of the CDR3: TGTGCCAGCAGCTTAGGCCCGACAGCTAAGGGGTACTTC.

This CDR3 reads CASSRGRGYGYTF. For the CDR3, the DNA is TGTGCCAGCAGCAGGGGGCGAGGCTATGGCTACACCTTC. The V and J genes are TRBV9 and TRBJ1-2; the match to TRBD1 covers 7 bases. The V and J ends lost 4 bases and 4 bases, in that order; junction bases with no gene match: 4. The CDR3 sequence is 13 residues long. From germline, CDR1 is SGDLS and CDR2 YYNGEE. The full variable domain, completed using reference TRBV9 and TRBJ1-2, is DSGVTQTPKHLITATGQRVTLRCSPRSGDLSVYWYQQSLDQGLQFLIQYYNGEERAKGNILERFSAQQFPDLHSELNLSSLELGDSALYFCASSRGRGYGYTFGSGTRLTVV.

The chain has TRBV5-1 and TRBJ1-1; unclear D gene. CDR1 and CDR2 (germline): SGHRS, YFSETQ. The CDR3 is 13 amino acids. V was trimmed by 5 bases and J by 3 bases, leaving 11 bases between them. The CDR3 DNA follows: TGCGCCAGCAGTCGGGATGCGGACACTGAAGCTTTCTTT. It is translated as CASSRDADTEAFF.

The chain carries TRBV18 and TRBJ2-5; D unclear. CDR1 and CDR2 (germline): KGHSH, LQKENI. Trimming shortened V by 1 base and J by 5 bases, and 11 bases separated the two germline ends. The CDR3 is 14 residues long. This CDR3 reads CASSPRAVEETQYF. For the CDR3, the DNA is TGTGCCAGCTCACCACGGGCAGTAGAGGAGACCCAGTACTTC.